This T cell receptor (beta chain) emerged from a study of technical replicates of blood from a handful of donors (dated by TCRdb to 2016 to 2017). Libraries were prepared through the immunoSEQ multiplex PCR assay. TCRdb re-hosts the immuneACCESS table, in-frame sequences only. Its copies lack some clones; in the studies checked, an unresolved V gene accounts for under half of them, and the cause for the rest is not known. Within this sample are 100,000 or so clones, with around 96% of them counted one time only. Approximately 0.33% of the sample rests with the top ten. For this clone: No cognate antigen has been identified for it. Base qualities are not recorded, but no much larger clone differs from it by a single base.

The junction shows trimming of 4 bases on V and 4 bases on J, and the gene matches do not reach 11 bases of it. Including cysteine and phenylalanine, the CDR3 has 16 amino acids. The CDR3 DNA has 48 bases and is translated from base 1. Based on the germline V gene (reference sequence), the CDR1 and CDR2 sequences are GTSNPN and SVGIG. Sequenced: T cells isolated from PBMCs. The chain couples TRBV30 to TRBJ2-3; the junction holds 10 bases that match TRBD1. This TCR was recovered from a human donor in good health. This receptor has the CDR3 CAWKVWDRGWADTQYF. The nucleotide sequence is given as TGTGCCTGGAAGGTGTGGGACAGGGGATGGGCAGATACGCAGTATTTT.